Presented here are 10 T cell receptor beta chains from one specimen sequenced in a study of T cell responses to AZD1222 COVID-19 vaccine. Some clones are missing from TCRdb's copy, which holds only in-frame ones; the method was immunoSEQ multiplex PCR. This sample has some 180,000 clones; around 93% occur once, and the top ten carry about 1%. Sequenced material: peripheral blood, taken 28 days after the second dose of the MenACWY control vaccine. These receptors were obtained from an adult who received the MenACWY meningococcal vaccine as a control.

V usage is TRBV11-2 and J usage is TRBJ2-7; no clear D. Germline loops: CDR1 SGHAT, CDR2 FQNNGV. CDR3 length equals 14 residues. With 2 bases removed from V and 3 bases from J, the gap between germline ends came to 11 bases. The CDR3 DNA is TGTGCCAGCAGCTTATTCGACCGAAACTACGAGCAGTACTTC. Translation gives CASSLFDRNYEQYF. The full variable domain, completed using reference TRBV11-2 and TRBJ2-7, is EAGVAQSPRYKIIEKRQSVAFWCNPISGHATLYWYQQILGQGPKLLIQFQNNGVVDDSQLPKDRFSAERLKGVDSTLKIQPAKLEDSAVYLCASSLFDRNYEQYFGPGTRLTVT.

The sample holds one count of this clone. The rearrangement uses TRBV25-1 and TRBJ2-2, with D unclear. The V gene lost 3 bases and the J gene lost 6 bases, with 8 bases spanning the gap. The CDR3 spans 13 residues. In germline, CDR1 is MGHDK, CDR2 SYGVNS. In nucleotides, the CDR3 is TGTGCCAGCAGTGAGGACCCTCCCGGGGAGCTGTTTTTT. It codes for CASSEDPPGELFF.

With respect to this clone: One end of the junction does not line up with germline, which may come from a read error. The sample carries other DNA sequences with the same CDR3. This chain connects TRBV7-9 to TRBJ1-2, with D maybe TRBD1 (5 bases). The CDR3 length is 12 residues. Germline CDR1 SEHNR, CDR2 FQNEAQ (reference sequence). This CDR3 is CASSLDSYGYTF. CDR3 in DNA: TGTGCCAGCAGTTTAGACAGCTATGGCTACACCTTC.

CDR3: CASSLAHSNQPQHF. The CDR3 DNA reads TGTGCCAGCAGCTTGGCTCATAGCAATCAGCCCCAGCATTTT. This sequence joins TRBV5-5 and TRBJ1-5; D unclear. This CDR3 has 14 amino acids. V was cut by 0 bases and J by 0 bases, with 4 bases left in between. Germline lookup yields CDR1 SGHKS and CDR2 YYEKEE (reference sequence).

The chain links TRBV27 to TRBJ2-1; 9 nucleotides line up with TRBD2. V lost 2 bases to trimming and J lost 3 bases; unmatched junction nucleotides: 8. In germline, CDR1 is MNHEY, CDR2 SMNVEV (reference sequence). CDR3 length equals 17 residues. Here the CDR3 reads CASSLAAGGLNYNEQFF. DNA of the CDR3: TGTGCCAGCAGTTTAGCGGCGGGGGGGCTTAACTACAATGAGCAGTTCTTC.

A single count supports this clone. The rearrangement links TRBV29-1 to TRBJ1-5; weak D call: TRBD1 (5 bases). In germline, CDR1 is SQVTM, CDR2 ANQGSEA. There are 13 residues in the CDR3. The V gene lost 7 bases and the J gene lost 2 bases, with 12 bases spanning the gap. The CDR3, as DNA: TGCAGCGCCCGCTTGGGGGGCAATCAGCCCCAGCATTTT. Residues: CSARLGGNQPQHF.

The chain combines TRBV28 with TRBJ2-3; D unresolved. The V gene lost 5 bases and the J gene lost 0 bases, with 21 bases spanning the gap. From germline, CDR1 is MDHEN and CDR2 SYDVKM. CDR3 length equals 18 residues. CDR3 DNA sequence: TGTGCCAGCAGTCCTCATTCCCCCAGCTATCGGAGCACAGATACGCAGTATTTT. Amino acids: CASSPHSPSYRSTDTQYF.

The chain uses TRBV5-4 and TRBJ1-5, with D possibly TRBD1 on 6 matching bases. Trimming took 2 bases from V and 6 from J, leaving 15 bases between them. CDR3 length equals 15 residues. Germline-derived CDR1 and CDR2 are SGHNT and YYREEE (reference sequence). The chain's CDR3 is CASSFGGGASQPQHF. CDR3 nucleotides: TGTGCCAGCAGCTTTGGGGGGGGCGCAAGTCAGCCCCAGCATTTT.

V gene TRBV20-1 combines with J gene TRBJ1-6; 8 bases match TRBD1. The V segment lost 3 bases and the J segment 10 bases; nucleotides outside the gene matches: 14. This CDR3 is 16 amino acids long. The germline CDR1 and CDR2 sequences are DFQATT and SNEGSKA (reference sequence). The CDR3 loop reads CSASPQPGQETSPLHF. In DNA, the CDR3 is TGCAGTGCTAGTCCCCAACCGGGACAGGAAACCTCACCCCTCCACTTT.

CDR3 protein: CASSQTSGETQYF. The CDR3 DNA follows: TGTGCCAGTAGCCAGACTAGCGGGGAGACCCAGTACTTC. The V gene is TRBV19, the J gene TRBJ2-5; 10 bases are a match to TRBD2. The CDR3 is made up of 13 amino acids. V dropped 6 bases and J dropped 5; count of bases not matched to a gene: 3. CDR1 is LNHDA and CDR2 is SQIVND in the germline V gene (reference sequence).